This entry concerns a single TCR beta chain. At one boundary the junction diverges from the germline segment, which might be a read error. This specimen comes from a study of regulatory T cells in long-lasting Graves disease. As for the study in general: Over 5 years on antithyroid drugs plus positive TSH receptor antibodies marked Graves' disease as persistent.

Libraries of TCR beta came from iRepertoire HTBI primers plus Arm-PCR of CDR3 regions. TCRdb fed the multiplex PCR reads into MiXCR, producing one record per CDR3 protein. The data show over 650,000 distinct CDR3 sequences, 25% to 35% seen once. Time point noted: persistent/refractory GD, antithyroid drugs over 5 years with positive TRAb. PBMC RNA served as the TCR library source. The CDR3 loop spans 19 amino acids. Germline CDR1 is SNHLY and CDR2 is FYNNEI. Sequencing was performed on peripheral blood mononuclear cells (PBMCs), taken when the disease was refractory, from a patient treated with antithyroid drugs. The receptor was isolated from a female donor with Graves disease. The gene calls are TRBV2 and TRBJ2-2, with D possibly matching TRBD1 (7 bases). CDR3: CASRSGRHRGPTNTGGLFF. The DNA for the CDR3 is TGTGCCAGCAGGAGCGGCAGACACAGGGGCCCGACGAACACCGGGGGGCTGTTTTTT.